The rows below give T cell receptor beta chains drawn from one sample of a study of T cell responses to AZD1222 COVID-19 vaccine. The table came from immunoSEQ multiplex PCR; TCRdb's copy has only in-frame clones and leaves some out. The table lists 100,000 to 150,000 clones, approximately 91% of them singletons. The sequencing here drew on peripheral blood, taken 28 days after the second AZD1222 dose. These receptors were obtained from an adult who received the AZD1222 COVID-19 vaccine. Each CDR3 is given with its conserved first and last residue. The order of the fields is clone size, D gene, J gene, V gene, CDR3 protein, CDR3 DNA. D genes are given only for firm matches. Where a row states a size, it is once, few, many or the class of an expanded clone; other rows omit it.

.	.	TRBJ1-2	TRBV5-1	CASSLRDGGDSGYTF	TGCGCCAGCAGCTTAAGGGACGGTGGGGATTCTGGCTACACCTTC
.	TRBD2	TRBJ2-1	TRBV7-6	CASSIQASGAFTEQFF	TGTGCCAGCAGCATACAGGCTAGCGGGGCCTTCACTGAGCAGTTCTTC
.	.	TRBJ2-5	TRBV3-1/TRBV3-2	CASSQVPGVGETQYF	TGTGCCAGCAGCCAAGTTCCGGGGGTTGGGGAGACCCAGTACTTC
.	.	TRBJ2-7	TRBV28	CASVGVEQYF	TGTGCCAGTGTAGGGGTCGAGCAGTACTTC
once	.	TRBJ2-3	TRBV15	CATSSLDGASTDTQYF	TGTGCCACCAGCAGTCTGGACGGTGCTAGCACAGATACGCAGTATTTT
.	TRBD1	TRBJ2-7	TRBV5-1	CASSLGTGGSYEQYF	TGCGCCAGCAGCTTGGGGACAGGGGGTTCCTACGAGCAGTACTTC
.	TRBD2	TRBJ2-7	TRBV29-1	CSVVGLAGADEQYF	TGCAGCGTAGTGGGACTAGCGGGAGCTGACGAGCAGTACTTC
.	TRBD1	TRBJ2-4	TRBV6-5	CASSYSGQLAKNIQYF	TGTGCCAGCAGTTACTCGGGACAGTTGGCCAAAAACATTCAGTACTTC
.	TRBD1	TRBJ1-2	TRBV2	CASSEIDREGGYTF	TGTGCCAGCAGTGAAATCGACAGGGAGGGTGGCTACACCTTC
.	.	TRBJ2-7	TRBV28	CASRWGLYEQYF	TGTGCCAGCAGGTGGGGGTTATACGAGCAGTACTTC
.	.	TRBJ2-7	TRBV23-1	CASSQSDGYQHIFSEQYF	TGCGCCAGCAGTCAATCGGACGGGTACCAGCACATTTTTAGCGAGCAGTACTTC
.	TRBD1	TRBJ2-1	TRBV5-1	CASRMPRQGWDSYNEQFF	TGCGCCAGCCGAATGCCCCGACAGGGGTGGGATTCCTACAATGAGCAGTTCTTC
.	TRBD1	TRBJ2-1	TRBV7-9	CASSPRQGTDNEQFF	TGTGCCAGCAGCCCCCGACAGGGGACGGACAATGAGCAGTTCTTC
.	.	TRBJ2-5	TRBV6-5	CASRRTPPETQYF	TGTGCCAGCAGACGGACCCCCCCCGAGACCCAGTACTTC
.	TRBD1	TRBJ1-5	TRBV30	CAWSKDRGYQPQHF	TGTGCCTGGAGTAAGGACAGGGGATATCAGCCCCAGCATTTT
once	.	TRBJ2-2	TRBV5-1	CASGIVVPNTGELFF	TGCGCCAGCGGAATAGTTGTCCCGAACACCGGGGAGCTGTTTTTT
.	TRBD1	TRBJ1-2	TRBV10-3	CAIGDRGRIYGYTF	TGTGCCATCGGGGACAGGGGGCGTATCTATGGCTACACCTTC
once	TRBD1	TRBJ1-1	TRBV29-1	CSVARGDSEAFF	TGCAGCGTTGCCAGGGGGGATAGTGAAGCTTTCTTT
.	.	TRBJ2-3	TRBV14	CASSQAGADTQYF	TGTGCCAGCAGCCAAGCGGGAGCAGATACGCAGTATTTT
.	.	TRBJ1-1	TRBV11-3	CASSEAGDTEAFF	TGTGCCAGCAGCGAAGCCGGGGACACTGAAGCTTTCTTT
.	TRBD1	TRBJ2-5	TRBV9	CASSRHRGEETQYF	TGTGCCAGCAGCAGACACAGGGGGGAAGAGACCCAGTACTTC
.	.	TRBJ1-2	TRBV19	CASRRLGGDGYTF	TGTGCCAGTCGTCGGCTAGGGGGGGATGGCTACACCTTC
.	.	TRBJ2-3	TRBV12-5	CASGPADTQYF	TGTGCTAGTGGGCCGGCAGATACGCAGTATTTT
.	.	TRBJ2-7	TRBV28	CASTPIGAEPYEQYF	TGTGCCAGCACGCCCATCGGGGCTGAACCCTACGAGCAGTACTTC
.	.	TRBJ1-1	TRBV5-1	CASSLGGMNTEAFF	TGCGCCAGCAGCCTCGGAGGGATGAACACTGAAGCTTTCTTT
.	.	TRBJ2-6	TRBV28	CASSLLRISVRSGANVLTF	TGTGCCAGCAGTTTATTGAGAATTTCCGTCCGCTCTGGGGCCAACGTCCTGACTTTC
.	.	TRBJ2-1	TRBV4-2	CASSPEGRHEQFF	TGTGCCAGCAGCCCGGAGGGTCGGCATGAGCAGTTCTTC
.	.	TRBJ2-3	TRBV18	CASSPELTDTQYF	TGTGCCAGCTCACCGGAACTAACAGATACGCAGTATTTT
.	.	TRBJ1-5	TRBV27	CASSLKGARQPQHF	TGTGCCAGCAGTTTAAAAGGGGCGCGCCAGCCCCAGCATTTT
.	.	TRBJ1-5	TRBV19	CASSIEATRINQPQHF	TGTGCCAGTAGTATAGAAGCAACACGGATCAATCAGCCCCAGCATTTT
.	.	TRBJ2-7	TRBV28	CASSLGQGEGSYEQYF	TGTGCCAGCAGTTTAGGCCAGGGCGAGGGATCCTACGAGCAGTACTTC
.	TRBD1	TRBJ1-2	TRBV6-1	CASSEEGTGIDSYTF	TGTGCCAGCAGTGAAGAGGGGACAGGGATAGACAGCTACACCTTC
.	.	TRBJ2-6	TRBV9	CASSTDRHSGANVLTF	TGTGCCAGCAGCACCGACAGGCACTCTGGGGCCAACGTCCTGACTTTC
once	.	TRBJ1-1	TRBV27	CASSRWGTEAFF	TGTGCCAGCAGCCGTTGGGGCACTGAAGCTTTCTTT
.	.	TRBJ1-2	TRBV19	CASSRTAYYGYTF	TGTGCCAGTAGTCGGACAGCCTACTATGGCTACACCTTC
.	TRBD1	TRBJ1-4	TRBV28	CASNPGTAQEKLFF	TGTGCCAGCAACCCCGGGACAGCCCAAGAAAAACTGTTTTTT
.	.	TRBJ2-7	TRBV6-1	CASSEAGAWSYEQYF	TGTGCCAGCAGTGAGGCAGGGGCTTGGTCCTACGAGCAGTACTTC
.	TRBD2	TRBJ2-5	TRBV9	CASSVGGSREETQYF	TGTGCCAGCAGCGTTGGCGGGAGTAGGGAGGAGACCCAGTACTTC
few	.	TRBJ2-3	TRBV6-5	CASSYSYREGDTQYF	TGTGCCAGCAGTTACTCTTACAGGGAAGGAGATACGCAGTATTTT
once	TRBD2	TRBJ2-7	TRBV6-5	CASSYATGLAGYEQYF	TGTGCCAGCAGTTACGCGACGGGACTAGCTGGCTACGAGCAGTACTTC
.	.	TRBJ2-5	TRBV5-8	CASSLLSGAGETQYF	TGTGCCAGCAGCTTGTTATCAGGGGCTGGAGAGACCCAGTACTTC
.	.	TRBJ2-7	TRBV5-1	CASSLRASRDSYEQYF	TGCGCCAGCAGCTTGAGGGCCTCTAGGGATTCCTACGAGCAGTACTTC
once	.	TRBJ1-1	TRBV7-6	CASSLEQSNTEAFF	TGTGCCAGCAGCTTAGAACAGTCGAACACTGAAGCTTTCTTT
.	TRBD1	TRBJ2-1	TRBV7-7	CASSRTGHGNEQFF	TGTGCTAGCAGCCGGACAGGGCATGGGAATGAGCAGTTCTTC
.	TRBD2	TRBJ2-1	TRBV5-1	CASSLVASGTYNEQFF	TGCGCCAGCAGCTTGGTGGCTAGCGGCACCTACAATGAGCAGTTCTTC
once	.	TRBJ2-5	TRBV6-5	CASSSFTGQYETQYF	TGTGCCAGCAGTTCCTTTACCGGACAGTACGAGACCCAGTACTTC
once	TRBD1	TRBJ1-5	TRBV28	CASSLWGVPGTGKSNQPQHF	TGTGCCAGCAGTTTATGGGGGGTCCCCGGGACAGGGAAGTCGAATCAGCCCCAGCATTTT
.	.	TRBJ1-5	TRBV6-5	CASSGPSRDQPQHF	TGTGCCAGCAGCGGCCCCTCAAGAGATCAGCCCCAGCATTTT
.	.	TRBJ1-2	TRBV7-8	CASSLGVRGARNYGYTF	TGTGCCAGCAGCTTAGGGGTGAGGGGGGCGAGGAACTATGGCTACACCTTC
.	.	TRBJ2-7	TRBV5-4	CASSLAPAGSYEQYF	TGTGCCAGCAGCTTGGCCCCGGCAGGCTCCTACGAGCAGTACTTC